Here is one T cell receptor beta chain with its context. Its antigen is not identified. The data derive from a study of graft-versus-host responses after intestinal transplantation. The overall study: Recipients were given multivisceral, liver-intestinal, or isolated intestinal transplants. Study findings and constraints: Levels of circulating GvH clones at their peak were associated with early post-transplant HvG declines. GvH clones were identified in recipient marrow, with some first appearing in ileum or blood.

Germline CDR1 is MNHEY and CDR2 is SVGAGI. This CDR3 spans 14 amino acids. Unmatched junction bases numbered 4, after V lost 7 bases and J lost 3 bases. The method was immunoSEQ multiplex PCR; TCRdb's version includes in-frame clones alone and lacks a portion of them. The table records about 81,000 clones, about 89% of them present only once. Sample: unstimulated CD4+ T cells sorted from spleen or lymph node cells, taken before intestinal transplant. The origin of this receptor is a human donor who received an intestinal transplant. This rearrangement joins TRBV6-5 to TRBJ2-7, with 12 bases that match TRBD2. CDR3 sequence: CASKLLAGGYEQYF. The CDR3 DNA follows: TGTGCCAGCAAACTACTAGCGGGGGGCTACGAGCAGTACTTC.